One sample yielded the 15 T cell receptor beta chains listed below, sequenced in a study of early stage breast cancer tumors. Data came from immunoSEQ multiplex PCR; TCRdb stores just in-frame clones and leaves some out. The profile shows 40,000 to 60,000 clones, around 83% of them singletons. Source material: blood. The receptor set was obtained from a person in their fifties with breast cancer.

V gene TRBV5-1 combines with J gene TRBJ2-5; TRBD1 agrees at 7 bases. This CDR3 is 15 amino acids long. The V segment lost 0 bases and the J segment 1 base; nucleotides outside the gene matches: 3. Germline V lookup: CDR1 SGHRS, CDR2 YFSETQ. The CDR3 DNA reads as TGCGCCAGCAGCTTGGGACAGGGCCTCCAAGAGACCCAGTACTTC. Translating gives CASSLGQGLQETQYF.

The J gene is TRBJ2-1, the V gene TRBV19; 10 bases match TRBD2. The CDR3 has 17 residues. V gave up 7 bases and J gave up 6 bases; unmatched junction bases: 15. CDR1 and CDR2 (germline): LNHDA, SQIVND (reference sequence). The CDR3 region is CASKNMASGRPPNEQFF. CDR3 DNA sequence: TGTGCCAGTAAGAACATGGCTAGCGGGAGACCCCCCAATGAGCAGTTCTTC.

The chain couples TRBV29-1 to TRBJ1-4, with unresolved D. This CDR3 spans 14 amino acids. Trimming stripped 5 bases from V and 7 bases from J, with 17 bases between. Germline V CDR1 and CDR2: SQVTM, ANQGSEA. In DNA form, the CDR3 reads TGCAGCGTTAGACCGACTGATATGAGTGAAAAACTGTTTTTT. It is translated as CSVRPTDMSEKLFF.

This chain links TRBV2 with TRBJ1-1, with D unresolved. This CDR3 spans 11 amino acids. V lost 8 bases and J 0 bases, leaving 4 bases between the germline ends. CDR1 is SNHLY, CDR2 FYNNEI, per germline. CDR3 sequence: CASGMNTEAFF. The CDR3 DNA reads TGTGCCAGCGGCATGAACACTGAAGCTTTCTTT.

The V call is TRBV6-1, the J call TRBJ2-7; D tentatively fits TRBD1 or TRBD2 (5 bases each). This CDR3 is 13 amino acids long. V lost 6 bases to trimming and J lost 2 bases, with 11 bases between them. Germline loops: CDR1 MNHNS, CDR2 SASEGT. CDR3 region: CASSRDGAYEQYF. Here the CDR3 DNA reads TGTGCCAGCAGCCGGGACGGGGCCTACGAGCAGTACTTC.

The V and J genes are TRBV5-1 and TRBJ2-5; 8 nucleotides line up with TRBD1. With 0 bases clipped from V and 4 bases from J, the junction kept 8 bases outside the gene matches. The CDR3 spans 16 residues. CDR1 is SGHRS and CDR2 is YFSETQ in the germline V gene. CDR3: CASSLEGRGRGETQYF. DNA of the CDR3: TGCGCCAGCAGCTTGGAAGGCAGGGGGCGAGGAGAGACCCAGTACTTC.

The V call is TRBV30, the J call TRBJ2-3; the D gene is possibly TRBD2 (6 bases). Trimming stripped 1 base from V and 3 bases from J, with 11 bases between. Germline V gene sequence: CDR1 GTSNPN, CDR2 SVGIG (reference sequence). CDR3 length: 14 residues. The CDR3 sequence is CAWSEDGGTDTQYF. CDR3 DNA sequence: TGTGCCTGGAGTGAGGACGGGGGAACAGATACGCAGTATTTT. The full variable domain, with the rest looked up from reference TRBV30 and TRBJ2-3, is SQTIHQWPATLVQPVGSPLSLECTVEGTSNPNLYWYRQAAGRGLQLLFYSVGIGQISSEVPQNLSASRPQDRQFILSSKKLLLSDSGFYLCAWSEDGGTDTQYFGPGTRLTVL.

The chain recombines TRBV2 with TRBJ1-2, with D perhaps TRBD1 (6 bases). This CDR3 comprises 13 residues. V lost 6 bases, J lost 5 bases, and 13 bases lay in between. Germline lookup yields CDR1 SNHLY and CDR2 FYNNEI. CDR3 bases: TGTGCCAGCAGCAATGAGGGGGGATATGGCTACACCTTC. Translation: CASSNEGGYGYTF.

This sequence joins TRBV6-5 and TRBJ1-1, with TRBD1 matching 7 bases. Trimming removed 2 bases from V and 4 bases from J; junction bases left unmatched: 7. CDR1 and CDR2 (germline): MNHEY, SVGAGI. The CDR3 has 15 amino acids. This chain's CDR3 is CASSYVPGGSTEAFF. CDR3 nucleotides: TGTGCCAGCAGTTACGTTCCAGGGGGTAGCACTGAAGCTTTCTTT.

The chain joins TRBV19 to TRBJ2-5; no firm D call. V gave up 6 bases and J gave up 4 bases, with 6 bases separating them. The germline CDR1 and CDR2 sequences are LNHDA and SQIVND (reference sequence). The CDR3 is 11 residues long. In DNA, the CDR3 is TGTGCCAGTAGAATGGGAGAGACCCAGTACTTC. Protein product: CASRMGETQYF.

The chain uses TRBV19 and TRBJ1-1; 9 bases agree with TRBD1. Germline V lookup: CDR1 LNHDA, CDR2 SQIVND (reference sequence). V lost 6 bases, J lost 2 bases, and 4 bases stayed unmatched. The CDR3 has 14 residues. CDR3: CASRLGQGNTEAFF. The CDR3 DNA reads as TGTGCCAGTAGGTTGGGACAGGGCAACACTGAAGCTTTCTTT.

The chain carries TRBV2 and TRBJ2-1, with 9 bases matching TRBD1. The CDR3 is 13 amino acids. V dropped 5 bases and J dropped 7; count of bases not matched to a gene: 3. From germline, CDR1 is SNHLY and CDR2 FYNNEI. The CDR3 nucleotides read TGTGCCAGCAGTACAGACAGGGGGAATGAGCAGTTCTTC. As protein: CASSTDRGNEQFF.

This chain links TRBV4-3 with TRBJ2-3; D remains unclear. V gave up 1 base and J gave up 1 base, with 12 bases separating them. The CDR3 loop spans 16 amino acids. Germline CDR1 and CDR2: LGHNA and YSLEER. DNA of the CDR3: TGCGCCAGCAGCCAAGGAATTCTCCTTGGCACAGATACGCAGTATTTT. Amino acids: CASSQGILLGTDTQYF.

V usage is TRBV7-2 and J usage is TRBJ2-7; D possibly corresponds to TRBD2 (6 bases). Germline V gives CDR1 SGHTA, CDR2 FQGNSA. Deletions cut 5 bases from V and 3 bases from J, with 17 bases between. There are 15 residues in the CDR3. CDR3 region: CASSLDYSRDYEQYF. The CDR3, as DNA: TGTGCCAGCAGCCTGGACTATTCTCGAGACTACGAGCAGTACTTC.

This chain links TRBV7-9 with TRBJ1-1; D not certain. Trimming took 8 bases from V and 5 from J, leaving 12 bases between them. In germline, CDR1 is SEHNR, CDR2 FQNEAQ (reference sequence). The CDR3 has 12 residues. The CDR3 loop is CASSSTVTEAFF. CDR3 bases: TGTGCCAGCTCTTCTACGGTAACTGAAGCTTTCTTT. The full variable domain, with the rest looked up from reference TRBV7-9 and TRBJ1-1, is DTGVSQNPRHKITKRGQNVTFRCDPISEHNRLYWYRQTLGQGPEFLTYFQNEAQLEKSRLLSDRFSAERPKGSFSTLEIQRTEQGDSAMYLCASSSTVTEAFFGQGTRLTVV.